A single sample gave rise to the 26 T cell receptor beta chains below, sequenced in a study of blood T cell repertoires in COVID-19. Sequenced by immunoSEQ multiplex PCR; TCRdb stores in-frame clones only, minus some. Here the sample spans about 270,000 clones, around 90% being singletons. Sequencing input: peripheral blood. The receptors were sampled from a man aged 45 to 65 with acute or convalescent COVID-19.

This chain connects TRBV12-5 to TRBJ1-6; no clear D. This CDR3 contains 13 residues. Trimming shortened V by 4 bases and J by 10 bases, and 11 bases separated the two germline ends. Germline V lookup: CDR1 LGHNT, CDR2 FRNRAP. The CDR3 sequence: CASGSSGSSPLHF. DNA for the CDR3: TGTGCTAGTGGTTCATCGGGGAGCTCACCCCTCCACTTT.

V is TRBV6-5 and J is TRBJ2-7, with D possibly being TRBD1 (6 bases). V shed 6 bases and J shed 2 bases, with 17 bases lying between them. The CDR3 runs to 15 residues. Germline lookup yields CDR1 MNHEY and CDR2 SVGAGI. The CDR3, as DNA: TGTGCCAGCAGCCTCTCCGGGACAAACACCTACGAGCAGTACTTC. This codes for CASSLSGTNTYEQYF.

The rearrangement joins TRBV12-3 or TRBV12-4 to TRBJ2-7; D might be TRBD1 (5 bases). The CDR3 length is 13 residues. Trimming stripped 5 bases from V and 2 bases from J, with 10 bases between. CDR3 sequence (DNA): TGTGCCAGCAGTCCTGGGGCCCCCTACGAGCAGTACTTC. Translating it yields CASSPGAPYEQYF.

The chain links TRBV16 to TRBJ1-2, with D hard to call. The V gene's germline CDR1 is KGHSY and CDR2 FQNENV. Trimming cost V 1 base and J 3 bases, with 6 bases left between them. The CDR3 loop spans 13 amino acids. The CDR3 loop reads CASSQWADYGYTF. DNA of the CDR3: TGTGCCAGCAGCCAATGGGCAGACTATGGCTACACCTTC.

This sequence joins TRBV5-1 and TRBJ1-1; a weak D match, TRBD1 (5 bases). This CDR3 comprises 14 residues. CDR1 is SGHRS and CDR2 is YFSETQ in the germline V gene. V lost 2 bases to trimming and J lost 6 bases, with 14 bases between them. CDR3 bases: TGCGCCAGCAGCTTACGGGGGTCTTTCTCTGAAGCTTTCTTT. Translated: CASSLRGSFSEAFF.

This clone has only one observation. The CDR3 sequence is CASSLSGGAAYEQYF. The CDR3, as DNA: TGTGCCAGCAGCCTTAGCGGGGGGGCCGCCTACGAGCAGTACTTC. This chain joins TRBV3-1 (or the pseudogene TRBV3-2) and TRBJ2-7; 11 positions match TRBD2. After removal of 4 bases from V and 2 bases from J, the junction contained 4 bases not matched to a gene. The CDR3 runs to 15 residues. The germline V gene encodes CDR1 LGHDT and CDR2 YNNKEL (reference sequence).

The chain employs TRBV18 and TRBJ1-1; D possibly corresponds to TRBD1 (6 bases). CDR1 KGHSH and CDR2 LQKENI come from the germline V gene. Trimming took off 0 bases at V and 1 base at J, with 9 bases between the two ends. CDR3 length: 15 residues. CDR3 DNA sequence: TGTGCCAGCTCACCACCGGGACATAGGAACACTGAAGCTTTCTTT. Translated, it gives CASSPPGHRNTEAFF. Complete variable domain (other parts from reference TRBV18 and TRBJ1-1): NAGVMQNPRHLVRRRGQEARLRCSPMKGHSHVYWYRQLPEEGLKFMVYLQKENIIDESGMPKERFSAEFPKEGPSILRIQQVVRGDSAAYFCASSPPGHRNTEAFFGQGTRLTVV.

The chain uses TRBV7-3 and TRBJ1-1; D might be TRBD1 (5 bases). Germline-derived CDR1 and CDR2 are SGHTA and FQGTGA. Trimming stripped 5 bases from V and 4 bases from J, with 17 bases between. CDR3 length: 15 residues. CDR3 DNA sequence: TGTGCCAGCAGCCCCCCCAGGGCTCCGCCCACTGAAGCTTTCTTT. This gives the protein CASSPPRAPPTEAFF.

The chain carries TRBV2 and TRBJ2-1, with 13 bases fitting TRBD2. Per germline, CDR1 SNHLY and CDR2 FYNNEI. The CDR3 contains 15 residues. J lost 13 bases, V lost 1 base, and 7 bases had no gene match. In nucleotides, the CDR3 is TGTGCCAGCAGTGAAGGGACTAGCGGGGGCTACCCCCAGTTCTTC. It codes for CASSEGTSGGYPQFF.

J is TRBJ1-1 and V is TRBV2, with TRBD1 as a possible D gene (6 bases). The V and J ends lost 5 bases and 4 bases respectively, with 17 bases between them. Germline CDR1 SNHLY, CDR2 FYNNEI. The length of the CDR3 is 15 residues. The CDR3 reads CASSIGTIIPTEAFF. CDR3 DNA sequence: TGTGCCAGCAGTATTGGGACAATCATTCCCACTGAAGCTTTCTTT.

The chain joins TRBV27 to TRBJ1-3, with a tentative D call TRBD1 (6 bases). Germline CDR1 reads MNHEY; CDR2 reads SMNVEV (reference sequence). The length of the CDR3 is 14 residues. Between the trimmed V and J ends, which lost 5 bases and 2 bases, there was a span of 10 bases. The DNA for the CDR3 is TGTGCCAGCAGTCCAGACAGGCCTGGAAACACCATATATTTT. Translated: CASSPDRPGNTIYF.

The chain combines TRBV27 with TRBJ2-5; 10 bases line up with TRBD1. The junction had 15 bases not matched to a gene; V was cut back by 10 bases and J by 7 bases. Germline CDR1 reads MNHEY; CDR2 reads SMNVEV (reference sequence). This CDR3 comprises 15 residues. The CDR3 spells CATAAGTGVEGTQYF. The CDR3 region has the DNA TGTGCCACCGCGGCCGGGACAGGGGTCGAAGGGACCCAGTACTTC.

This clone was observed a single time. The J gene is TRBJ1-6, the V gene TRBV4-1, with a weak D call TRBD1 (5 bases). The CDR3 consists of 14 residues. Trimming stripped 1 base from V and 8 bases from J, with 9 bases between. Germline V gives CDR1 MGHRA, CDR2 YSYEKL. The CDR3 region is CASSQVGEDSPLHF. The CDR3, as DNA: TGCGCCAGCAGCCAAGTAGGGGAGGATTCACCCCTCCACTTT.

V usage is TRBV4-1 and J usage is TRBJ2-7; D remains unclear. The CDR3 is 13 amino acids. Trimming cost V 1 base and J 4 bases, with 8 bases left between them. CDR1 is MGHRA and CDR2 is YSYEKL in the germline V gene. The CDR3 DNA reads as TGCGCCAGCAGCCAAGCGATAGAATACGAGCAGTACTTC. Its translation: CASSQAIEYEQYF.

This CDR3 reads CASSLGRNRGGGYTF. In DNA form, the CDR3 reads TGTGCCAGCAGCTTAGGCCGGAACAGGGGTGGTGGCTACACCTTC. The genes are TRBV13 and TRBJ1-2; 7 positions match TRBD1. CDR3 length: 15 amino acids. V shed 0 bases and J 7 bases; nucleotides not matched to a gene: 8. Per germline, CDR1 PRHDT and CDR2 FYEKMQ (reference sequence).

The V call is TRBV7-9, the J call TRBJ2-3; D might be TRBD2 (5 bases). This CDR3 comprises 16 residues. V was cut by 0 bases and J by 2 bases, with 12 bases left in between. Per the germline V gene, CDR1 is SEHNR and CDR2 is FQNEAQ (reference sequence). The CDR3 DNA is TGTGCCAGCAGCTTAGCTGTGGGGAGACACACAGATACGCAGTATTTT. Its translation: CASSLAVGRHTDTQYF.

The chain carries TRBV4-2 and TRBJ1-2; 10 bases are shared with TRBD1. This CDR3 has 16 amino acids. Trimming cost V 0 bases and J 2 bases; bases outside gene matches: 3. Germline V gives CDR1 LGHNA, CDR2 YNFKEQ. CDR3 amino acids: CASSQDGTGVNYGYTF. For the CDR3, the DNA is TGTGCCAGCAGCCAAGATGGGACAGGGGTAAACTATGGCTACACCTTC.

The chain employs TRBV4-2 and TRBJ2-7, with D possibly matching TRBD2 (5 bases). Germline V gene sequence: CDR1 LGHNA, CDR2 YNFKEQ. Trimming cost V 1 base and J 0 bases, with 7 bases left between them. This CDR3 has 14 residues. The CDR3 DNA reads as TGTGCCAGCAGCCAAGGGGAGTTCTCCTACGAGCAGTACTTC. Translation: CASSQGEFSYEQYF.

The chain carries TRBV7-3 and TRBJ2-1; maybe TRBD2 (7 bases). Trimming took 5 bases from V and 1 from J, leaving 15 bases between them. CDR1 is SGHTA and CDR2 is FQGTGA in the germline V gene. The CDR3 has 16 residues. The chain's CDR3 is CASSARGGGSYNEQFF. The CDR3 DNA is TGTGCCAGCAGCGCCCGAGGGGGAGGGTCCTACAATGAGCAGTTCTTC.

The chain joins TRBV10-3 to TRBJ1-3, with a possible D match to TRBD1 (5 bases). Trimming removed 2 bases from V and 1 base from J, with 9 bases in between. Germline CDR1 and CDR2: ENHRY and SYGVKD. This CDR3 is 15 amino acids long. The CDR3 DNA reads TGTGCCATCAGTGAGAGGGCAGGGTCTGGAAACACCATATATTTT. Encoded protein: CAISERAGSGNTIYF.

V is TRBV5-1 and J is TRBJ2-7; D possibly corresponds to TRBD2 (6 bases). CDR3 length equals 14 residues. CDR1 is SGHRS, CDR2 YFSETQ, per germline. With 0 bases removed from V and 3 bases from J, the gap between germline ends came to 10 bases. The CDR3: CASSLGLDNYEQYF. The CDR3 coding sequence is TGCGCCAGCAGCTTGGGACTAGATAACTACGAGCAGTACTTC.

The chain uses TRBV5-8 and TRBJ2-2, with TRBD1 as a possible D gene (5 bases). This CDR3 has 13 amino acids. V was pared by 4 bases and J by 5 bases, with 9 bases between. Germline values: CDR1 SGHTS, CDR2 YDEGEE. The CDR3 spells CASSTRETGELFF. In nucleotides, the CDR3 is TGTGCCAGCAGCACCAGGGAAACCGGGGAGCTGTTTTTT.

This chain uses TRBV27 with TRBJ2-5; 8 nucleotides line up with TRBD1. The V gene end was trimmed by 2 bases and the J gene end by 13 bases; junction bases not matched to a gene: 9. Germline values: CDR1 MNHEY, CDR2 SMNVEV (reference sequence). This CDR3 is built from 13 residues. In DNA form, the CDR3 reads TGTGCCAGCAGTTTACGAGGACAGGGCCGGTCGTACTTC. Amino acids: CASSLRGQGRSYF.

The chain combines TRBV7-9 with TRBJ1-6, with 7 bases aligning to TRBD1. Germline-derived CDR1 and CDR2 are SEHNR and FQNEAQ (reference sequence). V was clipped by 4 bases and J by 8 bases; unmatched bases: 5. The CDR3 runs to 14 residues. The DNA for the CDR3 is TGTGCCAGCAGCTGGGGGACAGAAGATTCACCCCTCCACTTT. Protein product: CASSWGTEDSPLHF.

This clone has just one count. The chain's CDR3 is CASTYQRGNTEAFF. CDR3 sequence (DNA): TGTGCCAGCACGTATCAAAGGGGGAACACTGAAGCTTTCTTT. The chain uses TRBV2 and TRBJ1-1; a possible D gene is TRBD1 (5 bases). Germline V lookup: CDR1 SNHLY, CDR2 FYNNEI. V was trimmed by 7 bases and J by 1 base, leaving 13 bases between them. The CDR3 runs 14 residues. Looking up the rest from reference TRBV2 and TRBJ1-1 gives the full variable domain: EPEVTQTPSHQVTQMGQEVILRCVPISNHLYFYWYRQILGQKVEFLVSFYNNEISEKSEIFDDQFSVERPDGSNFTLKIRSTKLEDSAMYFCASTYQRGNTEAFFGQGTRLTVV.

V and J are TRBV6-5 and TRBJ2-7; tentative D call: TRBD1 (5 bases). Trimming removed 2 bases from V and 2 bases from J, with 13 bases in between. This CDR3 is built from 15 residues. Germline V lookup: CDR1 MNHEY, CDR2 SVGAGI. The CDR3 sequence is CASSYVQGSTYEQYF. In DNA, the CDR3 is TGTGCCAGCAGTTACGTGCAGGGATCTACCTACGAGCAGTACTTC.